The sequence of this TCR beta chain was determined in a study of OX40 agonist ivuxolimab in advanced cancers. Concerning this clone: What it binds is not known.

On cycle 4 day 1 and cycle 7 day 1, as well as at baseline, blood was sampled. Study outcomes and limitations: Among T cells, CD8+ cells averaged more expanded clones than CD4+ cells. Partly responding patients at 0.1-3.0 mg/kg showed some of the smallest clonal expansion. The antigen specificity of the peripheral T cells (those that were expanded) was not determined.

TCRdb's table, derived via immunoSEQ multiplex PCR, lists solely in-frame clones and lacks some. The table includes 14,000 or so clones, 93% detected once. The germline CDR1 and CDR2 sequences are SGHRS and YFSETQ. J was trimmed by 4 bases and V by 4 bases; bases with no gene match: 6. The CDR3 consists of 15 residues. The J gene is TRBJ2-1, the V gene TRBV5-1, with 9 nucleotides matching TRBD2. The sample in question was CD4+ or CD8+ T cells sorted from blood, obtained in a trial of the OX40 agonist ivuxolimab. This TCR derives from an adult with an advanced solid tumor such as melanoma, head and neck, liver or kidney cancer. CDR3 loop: CASSPISGGYNEQFF. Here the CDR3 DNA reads TGCGCCAGCAGCCCTATTAGCGGGGGTTACAATGAGCAGTTCTTC.